Detailed here is one T cell receptor beta chain. Its antigen specificity is not known. No base qualities exist here, and no much larger clone lies one base off it. This record comes from a study of beta chain features in type 1 diabetes (dated by TCRdb to between 2018 and 2020). Some background on the complete study: Mean age, gender distribution, total cell number and subset yield did not differ between patients and healthy donors. Whereas all 30 or so donors provided naive and central memory subsets, regulatory and stem cell-like memory subsets were isolated from just 8 patients and roughly eight healthy donors. A total of 107,917,701 sorted cells were examined across all samples, and RNA yield correlated strongly with the number of cells per subset. In the study, TCRB repertoires of sorted circulating CD4+ T cell subsets from recently diagnosed type 1 diabetes patients were compared with those of matched healthy donors.

Broad study findings and their caveats: Shorter templates might have been favored by PCR, but patient and control samples were amplified and corrected together, so both groups would have been affected equally by any skew. Naive, central memory and regulatory TCRB repertoires appeared more similar among patients than among healthy donors. Patients with type 1 diabetes made fewer insertions and deleted more nucleotides at VDJ recombination sites, implying thymic rearrangement abnormalities. Sequencing cDNA rather than genomic DNA could over-represent highly expressing activated cells, although activation and CD3 levels did not differ between groups. HLA sub-analyses involved small numbers of individuals, so any influence of HLA type on TCRB rearrangement remained unresolved. In all four CD4+ subsets, TCRB CDR3 length was moderately but significantly shorter in type 1 diabetes patients.

The entire amount of isolated RNA was reverse transcribed using the High Capacity cDNA Reverse Transcription Kit, so the sequenced TCRB transcripts were expressed ones. Naive, central memory and regulatory T cell samples underwent deep immunoSEQ sequencing, averaging about 3.57 million total reads per sample. Sorted cells were lysed in RLT buffer, and RNA was extracted using DNase-treated RNeasy Micro or Mini kits according to cell number. Each cell subset was processed on its own to prevent cross-contamination, while patient and healthy donor samples were processed together. TCRB sequences were amplified from cDNA with the immunoSEQ multiplex PCR, producing 87-bp fragments spanning the CDR3 region. Amplicons were sequenced on the Illumina HiSeq platform. The original methods were these. Synthetic template baselines were used to correct PCR bias computationally, reads within Hamming distance 2 were collapsed, and singletons that could not be merged were discarded. Reads were aligned against IMGT so that V, D and J genes, CDR3 length and insertions or deletions at six rearrangement sites could be assigned. Clonotype counts were normalized to sorted cell number within each subset before computing true diversity and Gini coefficients with the tcR R package. The overlap coefficient, calculated on TCRB nucleotide sequences, was used to quantify repertoire sharing. TCRdb limited this immuneACCESS table to in-frame rearrangements with V and J called. A share of clones is missing; checked studies link under half to unresolved V genes, and the rest is unexplained. V and J calls plus clone size are reproduced from that table; the DNA served to infer D and trimming. The sample contains nearly 350,000 clones, approximately 9.9% of them found a single time. Of the sample, 0.95% to 1.1% falls within the top ten clones.

The CDR3 runs 12 amino acids, cysteine and phenylalanine included. The kept DNA is CDR3 alone, 36 bases in frame from the first base. The V and J ends are trimmed by 6 bases and 5 bases, leaving 8 bases between them. The germline V gene yields MNHNS for CDR1 and SASEGT for CDR2. Each donor gave one peripheral blood draw, averaging roughly 120 mL, which was collected into heparinised tubes. Naive, central memory, regulatory and stem cell-like memory CD4+ T cells were sorted on a BD FACSAria II using a panel including CD45RO, CCR7, CD25, CD127, CD95 and CD27. All sorted populations exceeded 95% purity. Right away, PBMCs were isolated by Lymphoprep density gradient centrifugation and were stained directly, with no culture step. So that batch effects would be minimized, each experiment stained and sorted samples in pairs, pairing one healthy donor with one patient.

Specimen: central memory CD4+ T cells from blood. This sequence originates from a man under 40 with type 1 diabetes. The rearranged segments are TRBV6-1 and TRBJ2-1; the D gene is tentatively TRBD1 or TRBD2, each matching 5 bases. The CDR3 reads as follows: CASRGVHNEQFF. The nucleotides are TGTGCCAGCAGGGGGGTCCACAATGAGCAGTTCTTC.